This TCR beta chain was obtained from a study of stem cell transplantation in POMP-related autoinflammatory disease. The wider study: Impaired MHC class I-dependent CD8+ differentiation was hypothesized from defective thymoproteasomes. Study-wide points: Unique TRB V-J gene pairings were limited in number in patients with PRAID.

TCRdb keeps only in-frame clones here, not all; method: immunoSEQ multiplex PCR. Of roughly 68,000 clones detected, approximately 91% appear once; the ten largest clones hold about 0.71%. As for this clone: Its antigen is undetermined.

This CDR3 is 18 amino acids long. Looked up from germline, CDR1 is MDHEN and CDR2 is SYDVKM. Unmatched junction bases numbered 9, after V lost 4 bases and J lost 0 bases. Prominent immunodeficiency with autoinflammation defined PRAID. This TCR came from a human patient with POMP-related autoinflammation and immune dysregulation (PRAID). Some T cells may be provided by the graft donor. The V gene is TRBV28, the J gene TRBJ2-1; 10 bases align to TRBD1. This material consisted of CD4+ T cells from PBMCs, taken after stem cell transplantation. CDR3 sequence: CASSSWDRGKSSYNEQFF. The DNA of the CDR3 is TGTGCCAGCAGTTCATGGGACAGGGGTAAGAGCTCCTACAATGAGCAGTTCTTC.